This TCR beta chain was identified in a study of blood T cells in healthy people across ages. Findings of the study overall: Underestimates were what the diversity estimates from one million T cells were considered to be. Long-lived donors exceeded aged donors in naive CD4+ cells and diversity.

A note on this clonotype: Its target is unknown.

Combining a sample-barcoded 5' primer with a J-beta primer mix, a second PCR ran for about 7 to 11 cycles. From the 5' RACE reads, TCRdb called clonotypes with MiXCR, one entry per CDR3 protein. Among hundreds of thousands of distinct CDR3 sequences listed, 50% to 60% were seen once. There were healthy Caucasian individuals from Russia, aged roughly 6 to 90, serving as donors. With each sample, at least 5 micrograms of total RNA were extracted. Trimming removed 4 bases from V and 2 bases from J; junction bases left unmatched: 4. Germline V gives CDR1 SNHLY, CDR2 FYNNEI. The CDR3 is 15 amino acids. This clonotype originated in a man between 60 and 75 years old in good health. Material: blood. This chain joins TRBV2 and TRBJ2-3, with TRBD2 identical over 9 bases. CDR3 coding DNA: TGTGCCAGCAGTGTGGAGCGGGGGGTCACAGATACGCAGTATTTT. It yields the protein CASSVERGVTDTQYF.